The clone carrying this T cell receptor (beta chain) was seen only a few times. Its antigen is still unknown. A single record per CDR3 protein comes from TCRdb applying MiXCR to the 5' RACE reads. The data show just under 350,000 distinct CDR3 sequences, roughly 13% seen once. The data originate from a study of T-cell memory formation after mild COVID-19. Study in general: Most TCR clusters belonged to a single donor. Study-wide results and limits: Second-wave clones that peaked on day 37 lacked confirmed SARS-CoV-2 specificity. Day 15 to 85 contracting clones showed balanced CD4/CD8; day 15 to 37 expanders favored CD4+.

Per the germline V gene, CDR1 is MNHEY and CDR2 is SVGAGI. This CDR3 spans 13 amino acids. The ends were cut back, 6 bases at V and 5 bases at J, with 13 bases in the middle. The sample taken for sequencing was PBMCs or a T cell subset sorted from them (not recorded which). The source is a man aged 18 to 30 who had mild COVID-19 (a few samples of this study predate the infection). Cell type and time point are not known. This chain uses TRBV6-5 with TRBJ2-5; weak D call: TRBD1 (6 bases). This chain's CDR3 is CASSHRVSETQYF. The CDR3 DNA reads TGTGCCAGCAGCCACAGGGTTTCGGAGACCCAGTACTTC.